This T cell receptor (beta chain) was found in a study of blood T cell repertoires in COVID-19. Study-wide background: Samples representing acute and convalescent COVID-19 were sourced from the United States, Italy and Spain. The analysed material was cDNA or gDNA that came from T cells, B-cell-depleted T cells, or PBMCs.

Trimming took 4 bases from V and 8 from J, leaving 23 bases between them. This CDR3 contains 17 residues. Germline CDR1 and CDR2: LGHDT and YNNKEL (reference sequence). The authors' processing: Reference gene primer amplification gave nucleated cell count estimates. Profiling relied on immunoSEQ multiplex PCR, and the TCRdb table lists in-frame clones only, not all of them. That table is the source of V, J and clone size, and D and trimming were worked out from the DNA. The table includes around 78,000 clones, 86% detected once. The V gene is TRBV3-1 (or the pseudogene TRBV3-2), the J gene TRBJ1-4; D not resolved. The sequence derives from a man aged 50 or older with active or convalescent COVID-19. Sequencing was done on a sample of peripheral blood. In nucleotides, the CDR3 is TGTGCCAGCAGCCTTGACCGGGGTGAGCGGAACAACGAAAAACTGTTTTTT. Protein: CASSLDRGERNNEKLFF.